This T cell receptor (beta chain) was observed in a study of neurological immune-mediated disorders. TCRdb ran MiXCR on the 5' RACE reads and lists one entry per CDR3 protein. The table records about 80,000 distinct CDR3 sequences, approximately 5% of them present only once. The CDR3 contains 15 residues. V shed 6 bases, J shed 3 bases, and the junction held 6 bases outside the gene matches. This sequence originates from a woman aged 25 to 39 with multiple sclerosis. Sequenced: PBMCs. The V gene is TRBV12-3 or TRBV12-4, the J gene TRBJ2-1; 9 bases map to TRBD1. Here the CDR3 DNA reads TGTGCCAGCAGCCACCGGACAGGGGTCTACAATGAGCAGTTCTTC. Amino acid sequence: CASSHRTGVYNEQFF.